These 13 T cell receptor beta chains share one sample of origin, sequenced in a study of CD8+ T cells in alopecia areata. Extracted RNA was reverse transcribed, and the resulting cDNA served as sequencing template. Measured with immunoSEQ multiplex PCR; TCRdb has only the in-frame clones, and not every one. The top ten hold 0.65% to 0.7% of the sample, which has about 190,000 clones, approximately 56% seen once. The treatment denotes: oral pan-JAK inhibitor, 5-10 mg twice daily. The material was CD4+ T cells sorted from blood, obtained at week 4, from a patient treated with tofacitinib. These receptors were taken from a human donor with alopecia areata.

The chain couples TRBV30 to TRBJ2-7, with a tentative D call TRBD1 (6 bases). Germline V gives CDR1 GTSNPN, CDR2 SVGIG (reference sequence). The CDR3 runs 14 residues. Trimming left V 5 bases short and J 5 bases short, with 19 bases between. The CDR3 nucleotides are TGTGCCTGGGCTTACAGGGATCCAATCGACGAGCAGTACTTC. Translated, it gives CAWAYRDPIDEQYF.

The V gene is TRBV7-9, the J gene TRBJ2-6; D is unresolved. Germline V CDR1 and CDR2: SEHNR, FQNEAQ (reference sequence). The CDR3 loop spans 16 amino acids. V lost 2 bases, J lost 0 bases, and 8 bases lay in between. Here the CDR3 reads CASSLPAYSGANVLTF. CDR3 DNA: TGTGCCAGCAGCTTACCGGCTTACTCTGGGGCCAACGTCCTGACTTTC.

The gene calls are TRBV25-1 and TRBJ2-7; 7 bases match TRBD2. The CDR3 contains 14 residues. CDR1 is MGHDK and CDR2 is SYGVNS in the germline V gene. V dropped 6 bases and J dropped 5; count of bases not matched to a gene: 10. In nucleotides, the CDR3 is TGTGCCAGCAGGGAGCCGGGGGGATGGAACGAGCAGTACTTC. It yields the protein CASREPGGWNEQYF.

This chain connects TRBV30 to TRBJ1-4; D remains ambiguous. The CDR3 runs 15 residues. V dropped 5 bases and J dropped 5 bases, with 18 bases sitting between them. Germline values: CDR1 GTSNPN, CDR2 SVGIG (reference sequence). The chain's CDR3 is CAWRPRGGGNEKLFF. The CDR3 DNA is TGTGCCTGGCGCCCCCGAGGTGGAGGGAATGAAAAACTGTTTTTT.

The gene calls are TRBV5-1 and TRBJ2-2; tentatively, D is TRBD1 or TRBD2 (5 bases each). The ends were cut back, 4 bases at V and 0 bases at J, with 16 bases in the middle. Germline-derived CDR1 and CDR2 are SGHRS and YFSETQ. The CDR3 loop spans 17 amino acids. The CDR3 region has the DNA TGCGCCAGCAGCCCCAAGCGTAGGGACGCGAACACCGGGGAGCTGTTTTTT. Encoded protein: CASSPKRRDANTGELFF.

This chain links TRBV5-1 with TRBJ1-1, with D possibly matching TRBD1 (5 bases). Trimming removed 4 bases from V and 0 bases from J, with 10 bases in between. In germline, CDR1 is SGHRS, CDR2 YFSETQ. CDR3 length: 14 residues. This chain's CDR3 is CASSIRQMNTEAFF. In nucleotides, the CDR3 is TGCGCCAGCAGCATCCGACAGATGAACACTGAAGCTTTCTTT.

The chain carries TRBV28 and TRBJ2-1, with unresolved D. This CDR3 contains 14 residues. CDR1 and CDR2 (germline): MDHEN, SYDVKM. The V and J ends lost 8 bases and 0 bases respectively, with 11 bases between them. This chain's CDR3 is CASLPESSYNEQFF. DNA for the CDR3: TGTGCCAGCTTACCGGAAAGCTCCTACAATGAGCAGTTCTTC. The full variable domain, with the rest looked up from reference TRBV28 and TRBJ2-1, is DVKVTQSSRYLVKRTGEKVFLECVQDMDHENMFWYRQDPGLGLRLIYFSYDVKMKEKGDIPEGYSVSREKKERFSLILESASTNQTSMYLCASLPESSYNEQFFGPGTRLTVL.

This clone was seen a handful of times. This sequence joins TRBV14 and TRBJ2-1; 9 bases align to TRBD1. The CDR3 has 13 amino acids. With V trimmed by 4 bases and J by 9 bases, 4 bases remained unmatched. Germline V lookup: CDR1 SGHDN, CDR2 FVKESK. The CDR3 region has the DNA TGTGCCAGCAGCCTTACAGGGGGCACTGAGCAGTTCTTC. It yields the protein CASSLTGGTEQFF.

This clone has just one count. V usage is TRBV7-3 and J usage is TRBJ2-5; D unresolved. CDR1 SGHTA and CDR2 FQGTGA come from the germline V gene. This CDR3 has 13 residues. The V end was cut by 5 bases, the J end by 7 bases, with 14 bases between. The CDR3 DNA reads TGTGCCAGCAGCCCGTCGAAGGCTGGGACCCAGTACTTC. This codes for CASSPSKAGTQYF.

The chain combines TRBV7-2 with TRBJ2-7; D possibly corresponds to TRBD2 (5 bases). The V gene lost 1 base and the J gene lost 2 bases, with 9 bases spanning the gap. The CDR3 totals 14 residues. Germline V lookup: CDR1 SGHTA, CDR2 FQGNSA. CDR3 sequence: CASSLGGGPYEQYF. The CDR3 DNA sequence: TGTGCCAGCAGCTTAGGCGGAGGCCCCTACGAGCAGTACTTC. Full variable domain (missing parts from reference TRBV7-2 and TRBJ2-7): GAGVSQSPSNKVTEKGKDVELRCDPISGHTALYWYRQSLGQGLEFLIYFQGNSAPDKSGLPSDRFSAERTGGSVSTLTIQRTQQEDSAVYLCASSLGGGPYEQYFGPGTRLTVT.

In the case of this clone: The same CDR3 is also encoded by other DNA sequences in this sample. The J gene is TRBJ2-5, the V gene TRBV28; D unresolved. The ends were cut back, 5 bases at V and 4 bases at J, with 5 bases in the middle. The CDR3 covers 11 residues. CDR1 MDHEN and CDR2 SYDVKM come from the germline V gene. The CDR3 protein is CASSSGETQYF. In DNA form, the CDR3 reads TGTGCCAGCAGTAGTGGAGAGACCCAGTACTTC.

V gene TRBV6-5 combines with J gene TRBJ1-1, with a possible D match to TRBD1 (6 bases). The V end lost 0 bases, the J end lost 8 bases, and 7 bases lay between the germline ends. CDR1 MNHEY and CDR2 SVGAGI come from the germline V gene. There are 12 residues in the CDR3. The CDR3 sequence is CASSYSGQEAFF. CDR3 coding DNA: TGTGCCAGCAGTTACTCCGGACAGGAAGCTTTCTTT.

This clone has at least ten counts. V is TRBV7-2 and J is TRBJ2-3; tentatively, D is TRBD1 (5 bases). This CDR3 comprises 12 residues. Trimming took 5 bases from V and 3 from J, leaving 6 bases between them. CDR1 SGHTA and CDR2 FQGNSA come from the germline V gene. The CDR3 here is CASSQGTDTQYF. The CDR3 region has the DNA TGTGCCAGCAGCCAGGGTACAGATACGCAGTATTTT.